Below, 9 T cell receptor beta chains from the same sample are listed, as sequenced in a study of T cells in women clearing cervical HPV infection. Data came from immunoSEQ multiplex PCR; TCRdb stores just in-frame clones and leaves some out. The sample table includes approximately 18,000 clones. The sequenced sample consisted of blood buffy coat. The receptors were sampled from a woman aged 18-70 years with a cervical HPV16 infection that either progressed to CIN3+ or cleared (not recorded which).

Remarks on this clone: With the read ending 3 residues before the CDR3 end, the germline J gene is used to fill in that end. This chain connects TRBV10-1 to TRBJ2-5; maybe TRBD1 (5 bases). CDR1 and CDR2 (germline): WNHNN, SYGVQD (reference sequence). Deletions cut 2 bases from V and 1 base from J, with 14 bases between. This CDR3 is 16 amino acids long. CDR3 in amino acids: CASSEGREGAQETQYF. The DNA read from the CDR3 is TGCGCCAGCAGTGAGGGCAGGGAAGGGGCCCAAGAGACC.

As for this clone: Read coverage stops 3 residues before the CDR3 terminus; the germline J gene supplies the remainder. The V call is TRBV30, the J call TRBJ2-3; 12 bases line up with TRBD2. The germline V gene has CDR1 GTSNPN and CDR2 SVGIG (reference sequence). The CDR3 is 16 residues long. CDR3 sequence: CAWSAWTSGVVETQYF. The sequenced part of the CDR3 DNA is TGTGCCTGGAGTGCCTGGACTAGCGGGGTCGTAGAGACG.

Of note for this clone: The DNA ends 3 residues before the CDR3 does, and the rest of the CDR3 is filled in from the germline J gene. The genes are TRBV5-6 and TRBJ1-1; the D gene is possibly TRBD1 (5 bases). This CDR3 spans 12 amino acids. Trimming left V 2 bases short and J 6 bases short, with 8 bases between. Germline loops: CDR1 SGHDT, CDR2 YYEEEE. CDR3 in amino acids: CASSLGEAEAFF. The sequenced CDR3 bases are TGTGCCAGCAGCTTAGGGGAGGCTGAA.

Note on this clone: The read finishes 3 residues shy of the CDR3 end, and the germline J gene is used to complete it. This chain connects TRBV27 to TRBJ1-6; D uncertain. There are 13 residues in the CDR3. Germline CDR1 and CDR2: MNHEY and SMNVEV (reference sequence). The CDR3 sequence is CASSFTVSSPLHF. The covered CDR3 bases are TGTGCCAGCAGTTTCACAGTCAGTTCGCCC.

Comment on this clone: Coverage ceases 3 residues before the CDR3 finishes, and the germline J gene fills in the end. This chain connects TRBV18 to TRBJ2-3; D not resolved. From germline, CDR1 is KGHSH and CDR2 LQKENI. This CDR3 region has 14 residues. The CDR3 loop is CASSLGPGGETQYF. Incomplete CDR3 DNA: TGTGCCAGCTCACTTGGCCCGGGTGGAGAGACG. The variable domain in full, completed from reference TRBV18 and TRBJ2-3, reads NAGVMQNPRHLVRRRGQEARLRCSPMKGHSHVYWYRQLPEEGLKFMVYLQKENIIDESGMPKERFSAEFPKEGPSILRIQQVVRGDSAAYFCASSLGPGGETQYFGPGTRLTVL.

This CDR3 reads CASSLRDRDEQYF. The covered CDR3 bases are TGTGCCAGCAGCTTACGGGACAGGGACGAG. This rearrangement joins TRBV7-2 to TRBJ2-7; 9 bases are shared with TRBD1. The read gets to within 3 residues of the CDR3 end, and the germline J gene fills in the rest. Trimming took 2 bases from V and 5 from J; bases not matched to a gene: 1. The CDR3 runs to 13 residues. Germline CDR1 and CDR2: SGHTA and FQGNSA.

Turning to this clone: The read stops 3 residues short of the end of the CDR3; the missing end is completed from the germline J gene. The chain employs TRBV20-1 and TRBJ1-6; 8 positions agree with TRBD1. J gave up 5 bases and V 3 bases, and 6 bases lay outside the gene matches. CDR1 is DFQATT and CDR2 is SNEGSKA in the germline V gene (reference sequence). This CDR3 contains 15 residues. The CDR3 DNA, read in part, is TGCAGTGCTAGTTTCAGGGGGCCAAATAATTCACCC. Its translation is CSASFRGPNNSP. In full, the CDR3 is CSASFRGPNNSPLHF.

A remark on this clone: Coverage ceases 3 residues before the CDR3 finishes, and the germline J gene fills in the end. This sequence joins TRBV7-2 and TRBJ1-2; a weak D match, TRBD1 (5 bases). Between the trimmed V and J ends, which lost 3 bases and 6 bases, there was a span of 8 bases. The CDR3 has 12 residues. Germline V lookup: CDR1 SGHTA, CDR2 FQGNSA. CDR3 sequence reads: CASSFRANGYTF. The part of the CDR3 DNA that was read is TGTGCCAGCAGCTTCAGGGCAAATGGC.

Points on this clone: The read gets to within 3 residues of the CDR3 end, and the germline J gene fills in the rest. The gene calls are TRBV30 and TRBJ2-3; 7 nucleotides align to TRBD1. Germline V gives CDR1 GTSNPN, CDR2 SVGIG (reference sequence). The CDR3 contains 15 residues. The CDR3 sequence is CACAKTGWQNQPQYF. CDR3 DNA (partial): TGTGCCTGCGCAAAGACAGGGTGGCAGAATCAGCCG.